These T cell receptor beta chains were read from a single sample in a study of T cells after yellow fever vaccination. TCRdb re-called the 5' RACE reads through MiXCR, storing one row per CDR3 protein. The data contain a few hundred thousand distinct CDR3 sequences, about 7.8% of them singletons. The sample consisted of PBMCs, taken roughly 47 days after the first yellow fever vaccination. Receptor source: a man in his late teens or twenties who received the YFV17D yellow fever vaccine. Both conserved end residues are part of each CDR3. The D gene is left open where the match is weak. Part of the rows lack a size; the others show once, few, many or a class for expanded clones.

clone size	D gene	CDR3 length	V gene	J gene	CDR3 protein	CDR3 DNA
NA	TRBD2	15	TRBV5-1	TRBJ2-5	CASSFVTGGTETQYF	TGCGCCAGCAGCTTCGTGACGGGGGGGACGGAGACCCAGTACTTC
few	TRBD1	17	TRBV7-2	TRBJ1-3	CASSPNRDSYSGNTIYF	TGTGCCAGCAGCCCGAACCGGGACAGCTACTCTGGAAACACCATATATTTT
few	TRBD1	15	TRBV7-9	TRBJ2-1	CASGNTGGSYNEQFF	TGTGCCAGCGGAAATACAGGGGGCTCCTACAATGAGCAGTTCTTC
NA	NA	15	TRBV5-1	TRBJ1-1	CASSLDGPRDTEAFF	TGCGCCAGCAGCTTGGATGGGCCGAGGGACACTGAAGCTTTCTTT
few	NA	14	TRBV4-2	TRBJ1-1	CASSQDVGNTEAFF	TGTGCCAGCAGCCAAGATGTGGGGAACACTGAAGCTTTCTTT
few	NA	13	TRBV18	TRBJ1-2	CASSPEGNYGYTF	TGTGCCAGCTCTCCGGAGGGTAACTATGGCTACACCTTC
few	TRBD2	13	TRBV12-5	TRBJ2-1	CASGQGGIREQFF	TGTGCTAGTGGCCAGGGAGGGATACGCGAGCAGTTCTTC
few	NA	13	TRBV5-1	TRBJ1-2	CASSSLDPLGYTF	TGCGCCAGCAGCTCACTGGACCCTTTGGGCTACACCTTC
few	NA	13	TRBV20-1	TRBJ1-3	CSARGSSGNTIYF	TGCAGTGCTAGGGGCAGCTCTGGAAACACCATATATTTT
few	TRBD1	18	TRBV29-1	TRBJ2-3	CSVGWGSGQSTSTDTQYF	TGCAGCGTGGGATGGGGTTCGGGACAGTCTACTAGCACAGATACGCAGTATTTT
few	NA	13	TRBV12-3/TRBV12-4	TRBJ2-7	CASSFDRLHEQYF	TGTGCCAGCAGTTTTGACAGGCTCCACGAGCAGTACTTC
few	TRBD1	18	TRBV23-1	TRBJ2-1	CASSHSRAGTGESDEQFF	TGCGCCAGCAGTCATTCGAGGGCCGGGACAGGGGAATCCGATGAGCAGTTCTTC
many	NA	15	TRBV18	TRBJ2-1	CASSPRVSSYNEQFF	TGTGCCAGCTCACCCAGGGTAAGCTCCTACAATGAGCAGTTCTTC
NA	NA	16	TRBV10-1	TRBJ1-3	CASSEGQRYSGNTIYF	TGCGCCAGCAGTGAAGGACAGCGGTACTCTGGAAACACCATATATTTT
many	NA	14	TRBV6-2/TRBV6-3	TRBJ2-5	CASSYWTASETQYF	TGTGCCAGCAGTTACTGGACCGCCTCTGAGACCCAGTACTTC
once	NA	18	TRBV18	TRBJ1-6	CASSPIGVQSSYNSPLHF	TGTGCCAGCTCACCAATAGGGGTCCAAAGCTCCTATAATTCACCCCTCCACTTT
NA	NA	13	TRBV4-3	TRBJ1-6	CASSQEWNSPLHF	TGCGCCAGCAGCCAAGAGTGGAATTCACCCCTCCACTTT
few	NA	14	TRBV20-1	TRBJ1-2	CSARVAVNIYGYTF	TGCAGTGCTAGAGTCGCCGTAAACATCTATGGCTACACCTTC
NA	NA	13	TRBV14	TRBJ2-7	CASSQTVGNEQYF	TGTGCCAGCAGCCAAACGGTGGGGAACGAGCAGTACTTC
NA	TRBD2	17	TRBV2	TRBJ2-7	CASSEALIPSGGYEQYF	TGTGCCAGCAGTGAAGCCCTGATCCCTAGCGGGGGTTACGAGCAGTACTTC
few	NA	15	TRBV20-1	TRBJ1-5	CSASDDRFSNQPQHF	TGCAGTGCTAGTGATGACAGGTTTAGCAATCAGCCCCAGCATTTT
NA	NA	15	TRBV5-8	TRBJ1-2	CASRLQGQGSYGYTF	TGTGCCAGCCGATTACAGGGACAAGGGAGCTATGGCTACACCTTC
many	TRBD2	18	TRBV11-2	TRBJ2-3	CASSLGTSGGPVMNTQYF	TGTGCCAGCAGCCTAGGGACTAGCGGGGGGCCGGTAATGAATACGCAGTATTTT
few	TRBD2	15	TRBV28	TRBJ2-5	CASSLGRGGIETQYF	TGTGCCAGCAGTTTAGGGCGGGGGGGAATCGAGACCCAGTACTTC
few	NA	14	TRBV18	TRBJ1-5	CASSLQRDIQPQHF	TGTGCCAGCTCACTCCAAAGGGACATCCAGCCCCAGCATTTT
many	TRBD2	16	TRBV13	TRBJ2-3	CASSLGLAGGTDTQYF	TGTGCCAGCAGCTTAGGCCTAGCGGGGGGCACAGATACGCAGTATTTT
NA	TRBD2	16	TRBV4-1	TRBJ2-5	CASSNHGTRSIETQYF	TGCGCCAGCAGCAACCACGGGACTAGATCAATCGAGACCCAGTACTTC
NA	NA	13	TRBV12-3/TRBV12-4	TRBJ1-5	CASSPTGYQPQHF	TGTGCCAGCAGCCCCACGGGCTATCAGCCCCAGCATTTT
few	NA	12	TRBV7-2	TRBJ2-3	CASSLSSRTQYF	TGTGCCAGCAGCTTAAGTAGTCGGACGCAGTATTTT
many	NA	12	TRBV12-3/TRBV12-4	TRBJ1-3	CASVLSGNTIYF	TGTGCCAGCGTTCTCTCTGGAAACACCATATATTTT
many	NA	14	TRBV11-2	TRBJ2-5	CASSLSLYQETQYF	TGTGCCAGCAGCCTTTCATTGTACCAAGAGACCCAGTACTTC
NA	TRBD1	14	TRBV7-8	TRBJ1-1	CASSPRQGPTEAFF	TGTGCCAGCAGCCCCCGACAGGGTCCCACTGAAGCTTTCTTT
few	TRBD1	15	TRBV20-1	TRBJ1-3	CSARATGFSGNTIYF	TGCAGTGCCAGAGCGACAGGGTTCTCTGGAAACACCATATATTTT
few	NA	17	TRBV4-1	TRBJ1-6	CASSQETIRPYNSPLHF	TGCGCCAGCAGCCAAGAGACAATTAGACCCTATAATTCACCCCTCCACTTT
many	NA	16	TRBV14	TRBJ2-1	CASSHVESRLYNEQFF	TGTGCCAGCAGCCATGTGGAGTCGAGACTGTACAATGAGCAGTTCTTC
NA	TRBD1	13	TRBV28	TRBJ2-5	CASSLQQGVTQYF	TGTGCCAGCAGTTTACAACAGGGGGTGACCCAGTACTTC
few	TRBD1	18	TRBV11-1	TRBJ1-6	CASSLARPGQGGNSPLHF	TGTGCCAGCAGCTTAGCGAGACCCGGACAGGGTGGCAATTCACCCCTCCACTTT
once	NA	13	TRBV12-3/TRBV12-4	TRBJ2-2	CASSFLGTGELFF	TGTGCCAGCAGTTTCTTGGGTACCGGGGAGCTGTTTTTT
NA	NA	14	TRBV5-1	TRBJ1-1	CASSPQTLNTEAFF	TGCGCCAGCAGCCCCCAGACCCTGAACACTGAAGCTTTCTTT
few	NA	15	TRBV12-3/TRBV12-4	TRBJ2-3	CASSASGGAVDTQYF	TGTGCCAGCAGTGCCTCCGGGGGCGCGGTAGATACGCAGTATTTT
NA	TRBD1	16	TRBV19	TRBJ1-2	CASTLRQTGANYGYTF	TGTGCCAGTACCCTTCGTCAGACAGGGGCGAACTATGGCTACACCTTC
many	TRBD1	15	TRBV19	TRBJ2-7	CASSIRGQGPYEQYF	TGTGCCAGTAGTATACGAGGACAGGGTCCCTACGAGCAGTACTTC
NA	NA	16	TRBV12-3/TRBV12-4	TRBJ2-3	CASSFLVGHGTDTQYF	TGTGCCAGCAGTTTCCTAGTAGGACACGGCACAGATACGCAGTATTTT
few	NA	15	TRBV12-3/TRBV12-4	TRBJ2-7	CASSLYTGPTYEQYF	TGTGCCAGCAGTTTATACACAGGTCCTACCTACGAGCAGTACTTC
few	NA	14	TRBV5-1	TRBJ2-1	CASKEGPFGDEQFF	TGCGCCAGCAAGGAGGGACCGTTCGGGGATGAGCAGTTCTTC